This T cell receptor beta chain originates from a study of T cell responses to AZD1222 COVID-19 vaccine. Study results and limitations: Spike-specific TCR breadth and depth grew following two AZD1222 doses. Among vaccine-associated CD4 TCRs, coverage spanned spike, with dominance at 160-218 and 743-854. It was only after the peak T cell response that any repertoires were sampled.

Second doses at about 4 or about 12 weeks were pooled. The protocol was immunoSEQ multiplex PCR, while the TCRdb copy is restricted to in-frame clones and leaves out a portion. Among 150,000 to 200,000 clones listed, nearly 95% were seen once. Details on this clone: No antigen is known for it.

This receptor was obtained from an adult who received the AZD1222 COVID-19 vaccine. The sequencing here drew on peripheral blood, taken 28 days after the second AZD1222 dose.

In DNA, the CDR3 is TGTGCCAGCAGTTTTTTCACAGATACGCAGTATTTT. Amino acids: CASSFFTDTQYF. The V call is TRBV27, the J call TRBJ2-3; no clear D gene. The ends were cut back, 3 bases at V and 2 bases at J, with 3 bases in the middle. The germline V gene encodes CDR1 MNHEY and CDR2 SMNVEV (reference sequence). The CDR3 runs 12 residues.